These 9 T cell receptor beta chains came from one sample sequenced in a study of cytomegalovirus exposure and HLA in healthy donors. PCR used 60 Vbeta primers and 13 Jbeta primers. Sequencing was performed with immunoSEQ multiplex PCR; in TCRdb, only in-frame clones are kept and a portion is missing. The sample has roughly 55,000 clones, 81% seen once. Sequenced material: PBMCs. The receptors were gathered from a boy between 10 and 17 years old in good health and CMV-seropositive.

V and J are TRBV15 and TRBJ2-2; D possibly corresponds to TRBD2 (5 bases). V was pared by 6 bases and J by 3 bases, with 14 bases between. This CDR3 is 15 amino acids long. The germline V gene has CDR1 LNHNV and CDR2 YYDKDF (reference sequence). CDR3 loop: CATRELREYTGELFF. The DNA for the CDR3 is TGTGCCACCAGGGAGTTGAGGGAATACACCGGGGAGCTGTTTTTT.

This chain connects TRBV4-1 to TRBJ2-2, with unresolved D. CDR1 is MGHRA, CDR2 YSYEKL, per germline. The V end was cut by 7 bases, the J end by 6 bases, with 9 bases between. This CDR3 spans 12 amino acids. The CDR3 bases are TGCGCCAGCACCGGGTATGCCGGGGAGCTGTTTTTT. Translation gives CASTGYAGELFF.

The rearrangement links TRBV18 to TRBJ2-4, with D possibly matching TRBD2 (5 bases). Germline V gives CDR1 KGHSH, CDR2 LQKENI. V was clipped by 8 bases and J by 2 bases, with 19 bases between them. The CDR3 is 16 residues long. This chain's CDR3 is CASPHPSRETKNIQYF. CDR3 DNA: TGTGCCAGCCCGCACCCCTCGAGGGAAACCAAAAACATTCAGTACTTC.

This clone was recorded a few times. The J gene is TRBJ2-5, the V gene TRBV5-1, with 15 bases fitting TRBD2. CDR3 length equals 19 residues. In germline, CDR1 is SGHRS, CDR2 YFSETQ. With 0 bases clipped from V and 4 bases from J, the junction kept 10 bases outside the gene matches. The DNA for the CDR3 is TGCGCCAGCAGCTTGGTGACTGGGACTAGCGGGGGGCCGGGAGAGACCCAGTACTTC. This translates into CASSLVTGTSGGPGETQYF.

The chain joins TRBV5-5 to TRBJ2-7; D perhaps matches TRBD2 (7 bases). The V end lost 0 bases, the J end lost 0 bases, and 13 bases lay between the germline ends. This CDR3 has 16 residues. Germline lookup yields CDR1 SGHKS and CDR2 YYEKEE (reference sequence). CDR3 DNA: TGTGCCAGCAGCTTGGCCGGGGGGCAAAGCTCCTACGAGCAGTACTTC. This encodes CASSLAGGQSSYEQYF.

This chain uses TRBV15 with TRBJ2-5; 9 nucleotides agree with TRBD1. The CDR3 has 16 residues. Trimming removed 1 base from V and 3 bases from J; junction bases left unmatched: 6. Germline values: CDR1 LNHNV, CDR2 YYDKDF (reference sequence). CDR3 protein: CATSRATWTGEETQYF. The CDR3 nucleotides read TGTGCCACCAGCAGAGCTACTTGGACAGGGGAAGAGACCCAGTACTTC.

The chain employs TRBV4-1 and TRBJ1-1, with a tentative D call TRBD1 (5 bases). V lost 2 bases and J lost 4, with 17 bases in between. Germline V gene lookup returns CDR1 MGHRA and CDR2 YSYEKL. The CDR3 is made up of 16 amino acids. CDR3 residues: CASSQPPGGLSTEAFF. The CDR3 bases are TGCGCCAGCAGCCAACCCCCCGGGGGGTTAAGCACTGAAGCTTTCTTT.

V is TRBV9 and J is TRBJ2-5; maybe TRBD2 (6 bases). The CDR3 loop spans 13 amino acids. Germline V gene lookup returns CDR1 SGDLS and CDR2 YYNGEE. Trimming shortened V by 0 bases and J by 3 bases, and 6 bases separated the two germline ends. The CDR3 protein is CASSVGEEETQYF. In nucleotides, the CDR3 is TGTGCCAGCAGCGTAGGGGAGGAAGAGACCCAGTACTTC.

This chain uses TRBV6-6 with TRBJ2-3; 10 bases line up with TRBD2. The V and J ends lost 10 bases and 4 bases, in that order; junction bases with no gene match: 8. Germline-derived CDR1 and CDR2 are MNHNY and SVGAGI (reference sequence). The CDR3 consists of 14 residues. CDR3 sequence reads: CATLSGGRADTQYF. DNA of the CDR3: TGTGCCACCCTTAGCGGGGGGAGGGCAGATACGCAGTATTTT.